This T cell receptor (beta chain) was found in a study of blood T cell repertoires in COVID-19. Turning to the study itself: Nucleic acid was either cDNA or gDNA, and it came from T cells, B-cell-depleted T cells, or PBMCs.

This clone was recorded once. CDR1 and CDR2 from the germline V gene are SEHNR and FQNEAQ (reference sequence). The ends were cut back, 5 bases at V and 4 bases at J, with 15 bases in the middle. The CDR3 is 14 residues long. Sequencing used immunoSEQ multiplex PCR; TCRdb keeps in-frame clones, though not all of them. The sample lists 250,000 to 300,000 clones, almost 85% seen once, with roughly 4.6% in the top ten. The J gene is TRBJ2-7, the V gene TRBV7-9; no reliable D call. Material for sequencing was peripheral blood. This TCR was sampled from a man between 45 and 60 years old with active or convalescent COVID-19. The CDR3 DNA reads as TGTGCCAGCAGCCGTTCCCCGACACCGTACGAGCAGTACTTC. As protein: CASSRSPTPYEQYF.